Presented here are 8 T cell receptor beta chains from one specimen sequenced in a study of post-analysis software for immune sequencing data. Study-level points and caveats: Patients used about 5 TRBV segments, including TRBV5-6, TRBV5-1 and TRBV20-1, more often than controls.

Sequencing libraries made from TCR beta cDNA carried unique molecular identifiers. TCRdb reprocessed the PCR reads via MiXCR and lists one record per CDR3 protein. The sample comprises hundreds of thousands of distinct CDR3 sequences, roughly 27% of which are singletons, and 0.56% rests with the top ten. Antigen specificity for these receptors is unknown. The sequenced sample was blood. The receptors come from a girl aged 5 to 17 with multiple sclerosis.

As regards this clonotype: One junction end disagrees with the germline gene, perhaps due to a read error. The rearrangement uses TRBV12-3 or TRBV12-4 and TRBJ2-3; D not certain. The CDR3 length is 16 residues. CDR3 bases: TGTGCCAGCACTTCTTGGGCCAAGGTGAGAGCAGATGCGCAGTATTTT. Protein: CASTSWAKVRADAQYF.

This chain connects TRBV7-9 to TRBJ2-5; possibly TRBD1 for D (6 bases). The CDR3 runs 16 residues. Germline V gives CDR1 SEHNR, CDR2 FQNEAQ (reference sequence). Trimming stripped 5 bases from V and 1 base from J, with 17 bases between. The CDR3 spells CASSLPRGGIQETQYF. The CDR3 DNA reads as TGTGCCAGCAGCCTTCCCAGGGGTGGGATCCAAGAGACCCAGTACTTC.

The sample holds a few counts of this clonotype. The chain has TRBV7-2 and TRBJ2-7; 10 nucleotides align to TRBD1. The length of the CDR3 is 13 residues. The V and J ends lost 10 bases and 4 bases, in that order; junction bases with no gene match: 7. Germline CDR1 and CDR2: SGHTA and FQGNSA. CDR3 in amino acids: CATGQGVGYEQYF. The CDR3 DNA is TGTGCCACAGGACAGGGGGTAGGTTACGAGCAGTACTTC. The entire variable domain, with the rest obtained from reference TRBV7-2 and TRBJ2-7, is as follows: GAGVSQSPSNKVTEKGKDVELRCDPISGHTALYWYRQSLGQGLEFLIYFQGNSAPDKSGLPSDRFSAERTGGSVSTLTIQRTQQEDSAVYLCATGQGVGYEQYFGPGTRLTVT.

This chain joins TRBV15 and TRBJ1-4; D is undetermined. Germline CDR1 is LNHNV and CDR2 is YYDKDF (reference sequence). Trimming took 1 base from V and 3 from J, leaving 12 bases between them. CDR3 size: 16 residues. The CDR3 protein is CATSRAAGLSNEKLFF. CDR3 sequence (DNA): TGTGCCACCAGCAGAGCTGCTGGACTATCTAATGAAAAACTGTTTTTT.

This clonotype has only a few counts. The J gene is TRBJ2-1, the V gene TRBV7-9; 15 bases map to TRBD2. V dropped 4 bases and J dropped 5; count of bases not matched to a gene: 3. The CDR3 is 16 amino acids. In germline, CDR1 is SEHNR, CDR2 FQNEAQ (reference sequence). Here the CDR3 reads CASSSGTSGRNNEQFF. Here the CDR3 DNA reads TGTGCCAGCAGCTCCGGGACTAGCGGGAGGAACAATGAGCAGTTCTTC.

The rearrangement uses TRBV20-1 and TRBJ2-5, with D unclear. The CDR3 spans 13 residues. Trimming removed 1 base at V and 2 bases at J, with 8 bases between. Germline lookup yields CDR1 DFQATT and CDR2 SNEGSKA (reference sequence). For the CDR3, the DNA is TGCAGTGCTAGAGCTCCCGGGCAAGAGACCCAGTACTTC. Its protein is CSARAPGQETQYF.

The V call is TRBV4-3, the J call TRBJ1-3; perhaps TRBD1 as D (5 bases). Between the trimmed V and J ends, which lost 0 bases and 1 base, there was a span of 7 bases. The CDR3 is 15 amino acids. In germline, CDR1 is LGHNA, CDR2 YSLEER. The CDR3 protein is CASSQEGGSGNTIYF. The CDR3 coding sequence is TGCGCCAGCAGCCAAGAGGGGGGTTCTGGAAACACCATATATTTT.

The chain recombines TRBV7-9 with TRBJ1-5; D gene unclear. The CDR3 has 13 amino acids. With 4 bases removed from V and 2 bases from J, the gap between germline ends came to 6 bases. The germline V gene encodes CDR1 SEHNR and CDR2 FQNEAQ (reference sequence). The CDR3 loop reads CASSSPGNQPQHF. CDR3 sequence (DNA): TGTGCCAGCAGCTCTCCGGGCAATCAGCCCCAGCATTTT.